The entry below describes one T cell receptor beta chain. The sample originates from a study of blood T cell repertoires in COVID-19. About the research overall: Specimens from acute and convalescent COVID-19 originated in the United States, Italy and Spain. Sources were T cells, B-cell-depleted T cells, or PBMCs; the material itself was cDNA or gDNA.

In the source study's methods: For nucleated cells, counts were estimated from reference gene primer amplification. The repertoire was sequenced with immunoSEQ multiplex PCR; TCRdb's copy has only in-frame clones and lacks some. V and J calls and clone size follow that table, whereas D and trimming were derived from the DNA. Of about 190,000 clones in the sample, more than 70% were seen once. Germline V CDR1 and CDR2: GTSNPN, SVGIG (reference sequence). J was trimmed by 3 bases and V by 7 bases; bases with no gene match: 11. The CDR3 has 15 amino acids. The chain uses TRBV30 and TRBJ2-1, with 8 bases identical to TRBD2. The specimen was peripheral blood. The source is a man aged 18-30 years with active or convalescent COVID-19. The CDR3 DNA is TGTGCCTACAATCCGGGACTAGTAAGCTACAATGAGCAGTTCTTC. It is translated as CAYNPGLVSYNEQFF.